The sequence of this T cell receptor beta chain was determined in a study of tumor-infiltrating lymphocytes in localized non-small cell lung cancer. The overall study: Tumor tissue and non-adjacent uninvolved lung came from each patient.

Only one count was recorded for this clone. No antigen is known for it. Study-level findings and limits: TCRbeta sequencing showed higher T cell infiltration in tumors than uninvolved lung. IM1 and IM2 tumors showed no difference in T-cell fraction. Only some patients had TCR sequencing, depending on available tissue.

The CDR3 has 16 residues. V lost 5 bases and J lost 3; bases outside the gene matches: 10. Per germline, CDR1 MNHEY and CDR2 SMNVEV (reference sequence). The protocol was immunoSEQ multiplex PCR, while the TCRdb copy is restricted to in-frame clones and leaves out a portion. The sample lists 15,000 to 20,000 clones, over 70% occurring once. The rearrangement links TRBV27 to TRBJ2-5, with 9 bases lining up with TRBD2. The sequenced sample was lung tumor tissue. This TCR was recovered from a human donor with non-small cell lung cancer. CDR3 residues: CASSPLGGGAEETQYF. The CDR3 DNA is TGTGCCAGCAGTCCCCTGGGCGGGGGGGCCGAAGAGACCCAGTACTTC.